This is a list of T cell receptor beta chains from one sample in a study of monozygotic twins with inflammatory bowel disease. Reanalyzing the 5' RACE reads, TCRdb keeps one entry per CDR3 protein, without DNA. This specimen shows about 380,000 distinct CDR3 sequences; the ten leading clones hold about 2.5%. Sequencing used blood. These receptors were taken from a human donor with ulcerative colitis or Crohn's disease, or a healthy co-twin of an affected twin (not recorded which). CDR3s include the opening cysteine and the closing phenylalanine or tryptophan.

j_gene,v_gene,CDR3aa
TRBJ1-2,TRBV2,CASSVTRVDYGYTF
TRBJ2-7,TRBV20-1,CSASARGRGNEQYF
TRBJ1-3,TRBV5-1,CVSSHNPGRSGNTIYF
TRBJ2-1,TRBV6-5,CASGDREAYEQFF
TRBJ1-5,TRBV19,CASSPKAGQVYNQPQHF
TRBJ1-1,TRBV12-2,CASRFDRGLKAFF
TRBJ2-3,TRBV9,CASSGHDSQFRSDTQYF
TRBJ2-5,TRBV10-3,CAISTSQETQYF
TRBJ2-7,TRBV12-3/TRBV12-4,CASSRAYEQYF
TRBJ1-1,TRBV29-1,CSVDTMNTDAFF
TRBJ2-7,TRBV21-1,CASSKAKDYPAPYEQYF
TRBJ1-2,TRBV7-9,CASSLASWGYGYTF
TRBJ2-7,TRBV21-1,CASSSFYGTGSYEQYF
TRBJ2-1,TRBV5-1,CASSPGLATSSYNEQFF
TRBJ1-5,TRBV28,CASSLFFVGRLNQPQHF
TRBJ1-5,TRBV29-1,CSVAGLGGNQPQHF
TRBJ2-3,TRBV18,CASSPRLAGGRTDTQYF
TRBJ2-7,TRBV5-1,CASSLPSTGTGLDEQYF
TRBJ2-7,TRBV6-2/TRBV6-3,CASSSGQESYEQYF
TRBJ2-7,TRBV6-1,CASKAGRTGHFYEQYF
TRBJ2-3,TRBV6-2/TRBV6-3,CASSPLKGGGGADTQYF
TRBJ2-7,TRBV7-6,CASSLEGTRSSYEQYF
TRBJ1-2,TRBV25-1,CASTPTGHYGYTF
TRBJ2-5,TRBV15,CATSKNPGQTETQYF
TRBJ2-3,TRBV29-1,CSGDTLETDTQYF
TRBJ2-7,TRBV20-1,CSARREAGTNSYEQYF
TRBJ2-3,TRBV20-1,CSARDGDTQYF
TRBJ2-5,TRBV11-2,CASSPFTSGSFQETQYF
TRBJ2-7,TRBV18,CASSPAGTDTYEQYF
TRBJ1-5,TRBV3-1,CASSQLTGDVPQHF
TRBJ2-1,TRBV4-2,CASSLWDRGDNEQFF
TRBJ2-6,TRBV5-1,CASSLPPFGERILSGANVLTF
TRBJ2-5,TRBV7-9,CASSRGILETQYF
TRBJ2-7,TRBV29-1,CSVEVGGNPYEQYF
TRBJ2-2,TRBV4-2,CASSLYPQEASPNTGELFF